The T cell receptor (beta chain) described here comes from a study of blood T cell repertoires in COVID-19. Background on the study: Researchers got acute and convalescent COVID-19 samples from the United States, Italy and Spain. Sources were T cells, B-cell-depleted T cells, or PBMCs; the material itself was cDNA or gDNA.

There are a few counts of this clone. The length of the CDR3 is 15 residues. Germline CDR1 reads MNHEY; CDR2 reads SVGAGI. V lost 2 bases and J 5 bases, leaving 12 bases between the germline ends. In the original processing: Researchers report that nucleated cell counts were estimated from reference gene primer amplification. The data were produced by immunoSEQ multiplex PCR, yet TCRdb's version contains in-frame clones alone and is incomplete. V, J and clone size are taken as reported in that table, and D and trimming were inferred from the DNA itself. The sample carries approximately 160,000 clones, 90% to 95% recorded once.

This TCR derives from a man over 45 with acute or convalescent COVID-19. This chain joins TRBV6-5 and TRBJ2-2; TRBD2 is a possible D gene (6 bases). The sequenced sample was peripheral blood. CDR3 sequence reads: CASSYGAGRTGELFF. In nucleotides, the CDR3 is TGTGCCAGCAGTTACGGTGCGGGGCGGACCGGGGAGCTGTTTTTT.